The next 6 T cell receptor beta chains were all read from a single sample in a study of cytomegalovirus exposure and HLA in healthy donors. Profiled with immunoSEQ multiplex PCR; TCRdb holds only in-frame clones, not every one. The repertoire holds about 110,000 clones, around 89% seen once, with more than 1.4% in the top ten. Source material: PBMCs. The receptors derive from a young woman in good health and CMV-seropositive.

Only a few counts were recorded for this clone. The V call is TRBV28, the J call TRBJ2-7, with 14 bases fitting TRBD2. The CDR3 has 16 residues. CDR1 is MDHEN, CDR2 SYDVKM, per germline. Trimming took 6 bases from V and 1 from J; bases not matched to a gene: 5. The CDR3 region has the DNA TGTGCCAGCAGCCCCGGACTAGCGGGAGGTTCCTACGAGCAGTACTTC. Protein product: CASSPGLAGGSYEQYF.

This chain joins TRBV7-2 and TRBJ2-7, with 7 bases matching TRBD2. V was pared by 5 bases and J by 2 bases, with 9 bases of the junction left unmatched. The CDR3 totals 15 residues. Germline V gene lookup returns CDR1 SGHTA and CDR2 FQGNSA. CDR3 protein: CASSLLAAGPYEQYF. CDR3 nucleotides: TGTGCCAGCAGCCTCCTAGCGGCAGGTCCCTACGAGCAGTACTTC.

The chain is built from TRBV10-3 and TRBJ2-3, with TRBD1 identical over 11 bases. Germline values: CDR1 ENHRY, CDR2 SYGVKD. The CDR3 contains 17 residues. V lost 4 bases and J lost 4; bases outside the gene matches: 10. The CDR3 coding sequence is TGTGCCATCAGTGCCAGGGGCGGGACAGGGGGATCAGATACGCAGTATTTT. Encoded protein: CAISARGGTGGSDTQYF.

The V gene is TRBV4-3, the J gene TRBJ2-7; TRBD2 agrees at 7 bases. CDR1 and CDR2 (germline): LGHNA, YSLEER. The CDR3 is 17 amino acids. V was pared by 0 bases and J by 6 bases, with 14 bases of the junction left unmatched. In DNA form, the CDR3 reads TGCGCCAGCAGCCAAGATCTATATATACCCGGGGGGAGCGAGCAGTACTTC. Protein sequence: CASSQDLYIPGGSEQYF.

This clone was counted only a few times. This chain links TRBV6-5 with TRBJ2-7, with TRBD1 identical over 8 bases. J lost 1 base, V lost 6 bases, and 8 bases had no gene match. The CDR3 totals 15 residues. Per the germline V gene, CDR1 is MNHEY and CDR2 is SVGAGI. CDR3 in amino acids: CASSRDRLRSYEQYF. The CDR3 nucleotides read TGTGCCAGCAGCAGGGACAGGCTTCGATCCTACGAGCAGTACTTC.

The chain links TRBV19 to TRBJ2-7, with D possibly matching TRBD2 (5 bases). V was cut by 4 bases and J by 2 bases, with 12 bases left in between. Germline assignment: CDR1 LNHDA and CDR2 SQIVND (reference sequence). The CDR3 is 14 residues long. CDR3 sequence reads: CASSTLGGPYEQYF. The CDR3 nucleotides are TGTGCCAGTAGTACCCTTGGAGGACCCTACGAGCAGTACTTC.